The 23 T cell receptor beta chains in this list originate from one sample, sequenced in a study of blood T cell repertoires in COVID-19. The method was immunoSEQ multiplex PCR; TCRdb's version includes in-frame clones alone and lacks a portion of them. The data contain roughly 160,000 clones, about 90% of them singletons. The specimen was PBMCs or T cells enriched from blood (not recorded which). These receptors came from a woman aged 45 to 65 who had recovered from COVID-19.

The chain links TRBV7-8 to TRBJ2-5; tentative D call: TRBD1 (6 bases). Germline lookup yields CDR1 SGHVS and CDR2 FQNEAQ. Trimming stripped 1 base from V and 0 bases from J, with 12 bases between. The CDR3 length is 16 residues. The CDR3 spells CASSLGDISYQETQYF. In nucleotides, the CDR3 is TGTGCCAGCAGCTTAGGGGACATATCATACCAAGAGACCCAGTACTTC.

The rearrangement uses TRBV5-5 and TRBJ2-7, with TRBD2 matching 7 bases. Per the germline V gene, CDR1 is SGHKS and CDR2 is YYEKEE (reference sequence). V was clipped by 4 bases and J by 0 bases; unmatched bases: 7. The CDR3 has 15 amino acids. The CDR3 region has the DNA TGTGCCAGCAGCCGCGCGGGAGACCCCTCCTACGAGCAGTACTTC. Amino acids: CASSRAGDPSYEQYF.

The chain employs TRBV30 and TRBJ2-1, with TRBD2 matching over 8 bases. V gave up 0 bases and J gave up 4 bases; unmatched junction bases: 8. CDR3 size: 16 residues. In germline, CDR1 is GTSNPN, CDR2 SVGIG (reference sequence). In DNA, the CDR3 is TGTGCCTGGAGTGTGGGAGCGGGAGCAGGTTACAATGAGCAGTTCTTC. It yields the protein CAWSVGAGAGYNEQFF.

The V and J genes are TRBV19 and TRBJ2-7, with 7 positions matching TRBD2. CDR1 is LNHDA, CDR2 SQIVND, per germline (reference sequence). The CDR3 extends over 18 amino acids. V was pared by 2 bases and J by 0 bases, with 13 bases of the junction left unmatched. CDR3 bases: TGTGCCAGTAGTATACCCGAATTGACTAGCTGCTACTCCTACGAGCAGTACTTC. It yields the protein CASSIPELTSCYSYEQYF.

The chain links TRBV11-2 to TRBJ1-1, with D perhaps TRBD1 (5 bases). Germline assignment: CDR1 SGHAT and CDR2 FQNNGV. The V end lost 5 bases, the J end lost 2 bases, and 12 bases lay between the germline ends. The CDR3 is 14 amino acids. CDR3: CASSTHQGNTEAFF. The CDR3 bases are TGTGCCAGCAGCACTCATCAGGGAAACACTGAAGCTTTCTTT.

V usage is TRBV5-4 and J usage is TRBJ2-1; TRBD2 matches at 9 bases. CDR3 size: 15 residues. Germline V CDR1 and CDR2: SGHNT, YYREEE (reference sequence). V trimming: 3 bases; J trimming: 7 bases; junction bases outside the gene matches: 8. The CDR3 nucleotides read TGTGCCAGCAGCTCCAGCGGGAGGCCGTGGAATGAGCAGTTCTTC. The encoded protein is CASSSSGRPWNEQFF.

The chain joins TRBV27 to TRBJ1-5, with D perhaps TRBD1 (6 bases). CDR1 MNHEY and CDR2 SMNVEV come from the germline V gene (reference sequence). CDR3 length: 14 residues. Trimming left V 5 bases short and J 7 bases short, with 15 bases between. CDR3 region: CASSATGYEQPQHF. DNA of the CDR3: TGTGCCAGCAGTGCTACAGGGTACGAACAGCCCCAGCATTTT.

J is TRBJ2-2 and V is TRBV5-4; the D gene is possibly TRBD1 (6 bases). From germline, CDR1 is SGHNT and CDR2 YYREEE (reference sequence). The V gene lost 0 bases and the J gene lost 1 base, with 7 bases spanning the gap. The CDR3 has 15 residues. CDR3 DNA: TGTGCCAGCAGCTTGGCGACAGGGAACACCGGGGAGCTGTTTTTT. The encoded protein is CASSLATGNTGELFF.

The V call is TRBV27, the J call TRBJ2-1; a weak D match, TRBD2 (7 bases). V was trimmed by 2 bases and J by 6 bases, leaving 14 bases between them. Germline assignment: CDR1 MNHEY and CDR2 SMNVEV (reference sequence). CDR3 length equals 15 residues. CDR3 region: CASSLMGGTINEQFF. The CDR3 DNA reads as TGTGCCAGCAGTTTAATGGGAGGGACAATCAATGAGCAGTTCTTC.

The rearrangement links TRBV19 to TRBJ1-2, with D maybe TRBD1 (5 bases). The CDR3 spans 15 residues. Germline V lookup: CDR1 LNHDA, CDR2 SQIVND (reference sequence). The V gene lost 5 bases and the J gene lost 0 bases, with 13 bases spanning the gap. The CDR3 loop reads CASSSGDRANYGYTF. In DNA form, the CDR3 reads TGTGCCAGTAGTTCAGGAGACAGAGCTAACTATGGCTACACCTTC.

The chain carries TRBV7-9 and TRBJ2-3; 10 bases match TRBD1. Germline V gives CDR1 SEHNR, CDR2 FQNEAQ (reference sequence). After removal of 4 bases from V and 3 bases from J, the junction contained 4 bases not matched to a gene. This CDR3 comprises 15 residues. The CDR3 region is CASSSDRGQTDTQYF. For the CDR3, the DNA is TGTGCCAGCAGCTCCGACAGGGGGCAGACAGATACGCAGTATTTT.

The V call is TRBV1, the J call TRBJ1-2; the table's D call, TRBD1, has no DNA check behind it. TRBV1 constitutes a pseudogene. This CDR3 has 16 amino acids. The CDR3 loop reads CTSSLDRVSPHYGYTF. The CDR3, as DNA: TGCACCAGCAGCCTGGACAGGGTGTCGCCCCACTATGGCTACACCTTC.

This chain links TRBV30 with TRBJ2-4; D unresolved. In germline, CDR1 is GTSNPN, CDR2 SVGIG (reference sequence). There are 12 residues in the CDR3. V gave up 5 bases and J gave up 3 bases, with 8 bases separating them. The DNA of the CDR3 is TGTGCCTGGGATTCCTACAAAAACATTCAGTACTTC. It yields the protein CAWDSYKNIQYF.

The CDR3 is CASSLVTGGAQKLFF. The CDR3 DNA follows: TGCGCCAGCAGCTTGGTGACAGGGGGCGCGCAAAAACTGTTTTTT. V usage is TRBV5-1 and J usage is TRBJ1-4; TRBD1 agrees at 10 bases. The length of the CDR3 is 15 residues. In germline, CDR1 is SGHRS, CDR2 YFSETQ. Unmatched junction bases numbered 5, after V lost 0 bases and J lost 9 bases.

This clone appeared a single time. The J gene is TRBJ1-6, the V gene TRBV19; D is perhaps TRBD1 (5 bases). V dropped 0 bases and J dropped 6 bases, with 15 bases sitting between them. Germline lookup yields CDR1 LNHDA and CDR2 SQIVND (reference sequence). CDR3 length equals 17 residues. CDR3 protein: CASSIDVIQGANSPLHF. Here the CDR3 DNA reads TGTGCCAGTAGTATAGATGTCATACAAGGGGCTAATTCACCCCTCCACTTT.

V gene TRBV7-9 combines with J gene TRBJ2-3; a possible D gene is TRBD2 (6 bases). CDR3 length: 15 residues. V lost 1 base to trimming and J lost 2 bases, with 10 bases between them. The germline V gene encodes CDR1 SEHNR and CDR2 FQNEAQ (reference sequence). CDR3 DNA sequence: TGTGCCAGCAGCTTAGTGGCGGGACCCACAGATACGCAGTATTTT. It specifies CASSLVAGPTDTQYF.

The genes are TRBV4-1 and TRBJ1-1, with D perhaps TRBD1 (6 bases). The germline V and J ends were trimmed by 1 base and 5 bases, with 20 bases remaining between them. Germline V gives CDR1 MGHRA, CDR2 YSYEKL. The CDR3 runs to 17 residues. The CDR3 here is CASSQVVRGRGATEAFF. The CDR3 region has the DNA TGCGCCAGCAGCCAAGTCGTCAGGGGCAGAGGGGCTACTGAAGCTTTCTTT.

This clone was observed a single time. The J gene is TRBJ2-5, the V gene TRBV5-1; 7 bases align to TRBD2. V dropped 0 bases and J dropped 0; count of bases not matched to a gene: 5. The germline gives CDR1 SGHRS, CDR2 YFSETQ. The length of the CDR3 is 16 residues. The CDR3 here is CASSLGGRGDQETQYF. The CDR3, as DNA: TGCGCCAGCAGCTTGGGAGGACGGGGGGACCAAGAGACCCAGTACTTC.

This chain uses TRBV11-3 with TRBJ2-1, with 9 nucleotides matching TRBD2. Germline V gives CDR1 SGHNT, CDR2 YENEEA. Germline trimming cut 5 bases from V and 4 bases from J; bases unmatched to any gene: 6. CDR3 length: 15 amino acids. The CDR3 sequence is CASSGGLAAYNEQFF. CDR3 in DNA: TGTGCCAGCAGCGGGGGACTAGCCGCTTACAATGAGCAGTTCTTC.

The CDR3 DNA follows: TGTGCCAGCAGTAACGGGAGGATGAGCACAGATACGCAGTATTTT. Protein: CASSNGRMSTDTQYF. The chain carries TRBV27 and TRBJ2-3; the match to TRBD2 covers 7 bases. Per germline, CDR1 MNHEY and CDR2 SMNVEV (reference sequence). This CDR3 region has 15 residues. Trimming at V came to 5 bases and at J to 0 bases, leaving 5 bases not matched to a gene.

This chain joins TRBV24-1 and TRBJ2-1; 7 bases map to TRBD1. The J segment lost 0 bases and the V segment lost 4 bases, leaving 5 bases of the junction unmatched. This CDR3 spans 16 amino acids. Germline CDR1 is KGHDR and CDR2 is SFDVKD. The CDR3 DNA sequence: TGTGCCACCAGTGACCCGGGACAGAGCTCCTACAATGAGCAGTTCTTC. This encodes CATSDPGQSSYNEQFF.

The sample holds a few counts of this clone. V is TRBV4-1 and J is TRBJ2-2; TRBD2 agrees at 12 bases. The ends lost 0 bases at V and 0 bases at J; junction bases unmatched: 8. This CDR3 is built from 20 residues. Germline V gene sequence: CDR1 MGHRA, CDR2 YSYEKL. The CDR3: CASSQDASGRAPANTGELFF. Written as DNA, the CDR3 is TGCGCCAGCAGCCAAGATGCTAGCGGGAGGGCACCCGCGAACACCGGGGAGCTGTTTTTT.

The chain recombines TRBV30 with TRBJ2-6; a possible D gene is TRBD1 (6 bases). In germline, CDR1 is GTSNPN, CDR2 SVGIG (reference sequence). Trimming removed 7 bases at V and 0 bases at J, with 16 bases between. The CDR3 loop spans 16 amino acids. The CDR3 coding sequence is TGTGCCTCCCGGGACATTCACTTCTCTGGGGCCAACGTCCTGACTTTC. It is translated as CASRDIHFSGANVLTF.